The sequence of this TCR beta chain was determined in a study of molecular identifiers for immune sequencing clone quantification. Per germline, CDR1 SGHNT and CDR2 YYREEE (reference sequence). V was pared by 4 bases and J by 5 bases, with 10 bases between. The CDR3 covers 12 residues. Previously described methods and listed TCR primers were employed for the bulk TCR libraries. TCRdb ran MiXCR on the PCR reads and lists one entry per CDR3 protein. The sample carries roughly 86,000 distinct CDR3 sequences, around 19% recorded once. Study-wide findings and caveats: Over 97% of CMV-specific effector molecules, but under 1% of naive ones, were in clones above 20 copies. Spiked Jurkat TCR RNA originating from one cell could reportedly be identified amid approximately 900,000 naive cells.

Ten or more counts support this clonotype. Its antigen is currently unknown. Naive CD8 T cells were sorted, and the gate applied was CD8+CD4-CCR7+CD45RA+. Material for sequencing was naive CD8+ T cells from blood, with Jurkat cell RNA spiked in. Subset here: FACS-sorted CD8+CD4-CCR7+CD45RA+ naive T cells. The origin of this receptor is a human donor in good health. Some libraries in this study had Jurkat cell RNA spiked in. The V call is TRBV5-4, the J call TRBJ2-7, with D tentatively TRBD1 (5 bases). The CDR3, as DNA: TGTGCCAGCAGCCCTCAGGGTCACGAGCAGTACTTC. Protein product: CASSPQGHEQYF.